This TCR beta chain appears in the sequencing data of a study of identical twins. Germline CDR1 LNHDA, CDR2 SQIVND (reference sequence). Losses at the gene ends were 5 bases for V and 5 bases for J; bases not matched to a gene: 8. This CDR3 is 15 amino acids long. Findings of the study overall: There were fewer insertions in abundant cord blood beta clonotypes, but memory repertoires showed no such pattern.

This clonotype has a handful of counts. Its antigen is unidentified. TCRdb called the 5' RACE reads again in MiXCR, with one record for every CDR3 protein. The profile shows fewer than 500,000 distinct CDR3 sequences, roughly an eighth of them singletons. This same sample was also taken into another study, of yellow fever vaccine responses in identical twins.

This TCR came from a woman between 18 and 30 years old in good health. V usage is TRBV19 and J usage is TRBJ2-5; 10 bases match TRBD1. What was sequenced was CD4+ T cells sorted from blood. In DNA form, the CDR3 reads TGTGCCAGTAGTCGAAGGGACAGGGGTACGGAGACCCAGTACTTC. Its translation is CASSRRDRGTETQYF.